This TCR beta chain was captured by sequencing in a study of blood T cells in healthy people across ages. Using a J-beta primer mix together with a sample-barcoded 5' primer, a second PCR was run for about 7 to 12 cycles. Each TCR beta cDNA got a 12-nucleotide random molecular identifier. TCRdb ran MiXCR on the 5' RACE reads and lists one entry per CDR3 protein. The profile shows 760,000 or so distinct CDR3 sequences, roughly 25% of them singletons. General study findings and limits: Naive and antigen-experienced cells were not separated, limiting conclusive comparison.

This clonotype is a singleton in its sample. The antigen is unknown. This CDR3 contains 12 residues. V dropped 3 bases and J dropped 4 bases, with 6 bases sitting between them. Germline V lookup: CDR1 MDHEN, CDR2 SYDVKM. These records were also assigned to another study, of T cells of mothers and their children. As that report states: The whole RNA yield was converted to cDNA, approximately 1.6 ug per 15 ul. The output of TCR recombination is shaped by thymic selection similarly in related and unrelated pairs.

The genes are TRBV28 and TRBJ1-1; D is unclear. The source of this sequence is a boy between 10 and 17 years old in good health. Sequenced: blood. The CDR3 reads CASSFVFTEAFF. DNA for the CDR3: TGTGCCAGCAGTTTCGTCTTCACTGAAGCTTTCTTT. The full variable domain, its missing parts supplied by reference TRBV28 and TRBJ1-1, is DVKVTQSSRYLVKRTGEKVFLECVQDMDHENMFWYRQDPGLGLRLIYFSYDVKMKEKGDIPEGYSVSREKKERFSLILESASTNQTSMYLCASSFVFTEAFFGQGTRLTVV.